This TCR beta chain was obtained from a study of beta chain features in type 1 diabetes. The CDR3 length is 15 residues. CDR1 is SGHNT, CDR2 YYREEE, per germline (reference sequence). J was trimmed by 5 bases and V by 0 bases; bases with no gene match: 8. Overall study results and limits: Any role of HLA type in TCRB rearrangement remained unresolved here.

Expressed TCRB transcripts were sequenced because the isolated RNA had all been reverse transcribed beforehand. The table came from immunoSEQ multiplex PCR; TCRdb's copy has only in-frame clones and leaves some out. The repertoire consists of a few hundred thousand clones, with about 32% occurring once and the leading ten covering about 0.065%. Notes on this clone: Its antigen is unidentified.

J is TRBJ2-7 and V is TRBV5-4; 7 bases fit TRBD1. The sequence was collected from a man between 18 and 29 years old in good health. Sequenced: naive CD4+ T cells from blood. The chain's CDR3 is CASSLAGTAAHEQYF. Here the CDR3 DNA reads TGTGCCAGCAGCTTGGCCGGGACAGCGGCCCACGAGCAGTACTTC.